This TCR beta chain was sequenced in a study of cytomegalovirus exposure and HLA in healthy donors. J was trimmed by 5 bases and V by 5 bases; bases with no gene match: 9. CDR3 size: 14 residues. Germline V lookup: CDR1 SQVTM, CDR2 ANQGSEA. Study outcomes and limitations: The authors later linked a missense DCLRE1C variant to TCR beta V- and J-gene trimming.

Turning to this clone: Its antigen remains unidentified.

Donors in the study were healthy people who gave bone marrow. 60 Vbeta and 13 Jbeta primers were used in PCR. The table came from immunoSEQ multiplex PCR; TCRdb's copy has only in-frame clones and leaves some out. The repertoire consists of hundreds of thousands of clones, with roughly 83% occurring once and the leading ten covering roughly 0.7%. This TCR was sampled from a boy aged 2 to 10 in good health and CMV-seronegative. The chain combines TRBV29-1 with TRBJ2-1; 7 bases are a match to TRBD2. Sequencing used PBMCs. The CDR3 sequence: CSVFSGAINNEQFF. The CDR3 DNA follows: TGCAGCGTTTTCAGCGGGGCAATCAACAATGAGCAGTTCTTC.